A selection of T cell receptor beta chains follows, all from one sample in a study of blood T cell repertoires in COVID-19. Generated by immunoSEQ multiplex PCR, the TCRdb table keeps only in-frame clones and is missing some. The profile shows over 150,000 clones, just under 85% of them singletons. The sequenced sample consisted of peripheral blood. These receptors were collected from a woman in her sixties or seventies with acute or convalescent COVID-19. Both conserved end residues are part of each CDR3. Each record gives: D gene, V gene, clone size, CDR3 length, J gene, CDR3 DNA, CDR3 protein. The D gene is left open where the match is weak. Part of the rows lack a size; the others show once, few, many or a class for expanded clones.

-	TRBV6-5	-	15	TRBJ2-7	TGTGCCAGCAAGAACGACTTCGCCAGCTCCTACGAGCAGTACTTC	CASKNDFASSYEQYF
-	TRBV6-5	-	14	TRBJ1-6	TGTGCCAGCAGCCTTCCAGGGGACAATTCACCCCTCCACTTT	CASSLPGDNSPLHF
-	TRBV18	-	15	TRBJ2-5	TGTGCCAGCTCACCACCGAGCGGACAGTCAGAGACCCAGTACTTC	CASSPPSGQSETQYF
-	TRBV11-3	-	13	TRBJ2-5	TGTGCCAGCAGCTCCAGGGTAGGGGAGACCCAGTACTTC	CASSSRVGETQYF
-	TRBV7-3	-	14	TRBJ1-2	TGTGCCAGCAGCCCTCAGGCCCAAAGGTATGGCTACACCTTC	CASSPQAQRYGYTF
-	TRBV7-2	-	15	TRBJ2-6	TGTGCCAGCAGCCCCGGGAGTGGAGGGGCCAACGTCCTGACTTTC	CASSPGSGGANVLTF
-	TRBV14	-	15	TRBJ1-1	TGTGCCAGCAGCCAAGGATTAGCCAGGGACACTGAAGCTTTCTTT	CASSQGLARDTEAFF
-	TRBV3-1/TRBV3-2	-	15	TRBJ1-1	TGTGCCAGCAGCCAAGATTGGGAGGGTCGAACTGAAGCTTTCTTT	CASSQDWEGRTEAFF
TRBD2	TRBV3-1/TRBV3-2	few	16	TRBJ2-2	TGTGCCAGCAAAGCTAGCGGCTCCGGCGGCACCGGGGAGCTGTTTTTT	CASKASGSGGTGELFF
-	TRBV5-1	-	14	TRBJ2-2	TGCGCCAGCAGCTCGACAGTGAACACCGGGGAGCTGTTTTTT	CASSSTVNTGELFF
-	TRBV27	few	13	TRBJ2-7	TGTGCCAGCAGTTTCAGGTCGTCTAACGAGCAGTACTTC	CASSFRSSNEQYF
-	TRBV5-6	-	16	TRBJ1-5	TGTGCCAGCAGCTTGGGGACACGGAGAGGCAATCAGCCCCAGCATTTT	CASSLGTRRGNQPQHF
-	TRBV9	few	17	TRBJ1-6	TGTGCCAGCAGCGTAGTTGACGGGCGGGAGGGTAATTCACCCCTCCACTTT	CASSVVDGREGNSPLHF
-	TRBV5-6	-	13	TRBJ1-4	TGTGCCAGCAGCTTGTGGACTATTGAAAAACTGTTTTTT	CASSLWTIEKLFF
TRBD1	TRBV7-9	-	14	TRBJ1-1	TGTGCCAGCAGCACCGGGACAGGGGGCTTAGGAGCTTTCTTT	CASSTGTGGLGAFF
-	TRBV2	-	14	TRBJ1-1	TGTGCCAGCAGTGAGCAGGGTACGAACACTGAAGCTTTCTTT	CASSEQGTNTEAFF
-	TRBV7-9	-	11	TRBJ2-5	TGTGCCAGCAGCTCCAAAGAGACCCAGTACTTC	CASSSKETQYF
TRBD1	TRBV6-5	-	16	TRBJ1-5	TGTGCCAGCAGTTACGGACAGGGAACCCACAATCAGCCCCAGCATTTT	CASSYGQGTHNQPQHF
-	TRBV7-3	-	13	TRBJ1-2	TGTGCCAGCAGCGCACAGGGAAACGGTGGCTACACCTTC	CASSAQGNGGYTF
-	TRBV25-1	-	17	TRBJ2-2	TGTGCCAGCAGCAATAGGGGCAGGGAAGCGAACACCGGGGAGCTGTTTTTT	CASSNRGREANTGELFF
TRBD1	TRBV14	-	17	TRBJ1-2	TGTGCCAGCAGCGACCGGGACAGGGGGCGAACAGTCTATGGCTACACCTTC	CASSDRDRGRTVYGYTF
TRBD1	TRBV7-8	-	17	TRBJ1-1	TGTGCCAGCAGCTCAGCCGGCCAGGGGGCCGGTGGAACTGAAGCTTTCTTT	CASSSAGQGAGGTEAFF
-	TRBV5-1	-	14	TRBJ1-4	TGCGCCAGCAGCTTAGGAGGGAGCAATGAAAAACTGTTTTTT	CASSLGGSNEKLFF
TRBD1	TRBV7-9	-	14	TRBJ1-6	TGTGCCAGCAGCTTAGCCGAGGGGGCCTCACCCCTCCACTTT	CASSLAEGASPLHF
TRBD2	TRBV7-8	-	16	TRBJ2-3	TGTGCCAGCAGCCCAACTTCACTAGCGGGTGGAGATACGCAGTATTTT	CASSPTSLAGGDTQYF
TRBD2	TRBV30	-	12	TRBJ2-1	TGTGCATTTGAGCGGGGGGGATCTGAGCAGTTCTTC	CAFERGGSEQFF
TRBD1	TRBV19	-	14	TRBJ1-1	TGTGCCAGTAGTGAGGGACAGGTGAACACTGAAGCTTTCTTT	CASSEGQVNTEAFF
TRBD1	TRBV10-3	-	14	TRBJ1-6	TGTGCCATCAGTGAACGAGGGGGCGAGACACCCCTCCACTTT	CAISERGGETPLHF
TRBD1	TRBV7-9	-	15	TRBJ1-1	TGTGCCAGCAGCTTAACCGGGACAGCCATAACTGAAGCTTTCTTT	CASSLTGTAITEAFF
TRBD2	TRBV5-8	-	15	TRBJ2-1	TGTGCCAGCAGCGGCGGGACTAGCGGCTACAATGAGCAGTTCTTC	CASSGGTSGYNEQFF
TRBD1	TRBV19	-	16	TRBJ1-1	TGTGCCAGTAGTACTCGACAGGGATTCGGGAACACTGAAGCTTTCTTT	CASSTRQGFGNTEAFF
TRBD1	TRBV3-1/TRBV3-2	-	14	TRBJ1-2	TGTGCCAGCAGCCGCTCACAGGGGGCGGGTGGCTACACCTTC	CASSRSQGAGGYTF
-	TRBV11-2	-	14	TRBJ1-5	TGTGCCACTTCATCGGGATTCGACAATCAGCCCCAGCATTTT	CATSSGFDNQPQHF
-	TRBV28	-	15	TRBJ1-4	TGTGCCAGCCAGGGAGGGTGGATAACGAATGAAAAACTGTTTTTT	CASQGGWITNEKLFF
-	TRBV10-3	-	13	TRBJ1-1	TGTGCCAAAAAGGAGAGCTTAGGAACTGAAGCTTTCTTT	CAKKESLGTEAFF
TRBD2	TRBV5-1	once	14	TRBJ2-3	TGCGCCAGCAGGACTAGCGGGGCCACAGATACGCAGTATTTT	CASRTSGATDTQYF
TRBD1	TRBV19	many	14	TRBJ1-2	TGTGCCAGTAGTATGCCAGGGGGAATCTATGGCTACACCTTC	CASSMPGGIYGYTF
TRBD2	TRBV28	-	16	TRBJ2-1	TGTGCCAGCAGTTCCCTAGCGGGGGGGCCCTACAATGAGCAGTTCTTC	CASSSLAGGPYNEQFF
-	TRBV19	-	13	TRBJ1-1	TGTGCCAGTACCCCAAGGACAGACACTGAAGCTTTCTTT	CASTPRTDTEAFF
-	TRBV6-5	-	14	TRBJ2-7	TGTGCCATAGTATTATCCGGACATTACTACGAGCAGTACTTC	CAIVLSGHYYEQYF
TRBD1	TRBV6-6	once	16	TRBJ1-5	TGTGCCAGCAGTTACTTTGACAGGGAGGGCAATCAGCCCCAGCATTTT	CASSYFDREGNQPQHF
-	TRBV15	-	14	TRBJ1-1	TGTGCCACCAGCACGACATGGCTGGATAGGGGAGCTTTCTTT	CATSTTWLDRGAFF
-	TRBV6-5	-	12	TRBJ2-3	TGTGCCAGCAGCGACATTACAGATACGCAGTATTTT	CASSDITDTQYF
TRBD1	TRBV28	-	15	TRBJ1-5	TGTGCCAGCAGTTCCGGGACAGATAGCAATCAGCCCCAGCATTTT	CASSSGTDSNQPQHF
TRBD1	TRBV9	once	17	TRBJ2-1	TGTGCCAGCAGCGTAGAGGCGGGACAGGGGCCCTACAATGAGCAGTTCTTC	CASSVEAGQGPYNEQFF
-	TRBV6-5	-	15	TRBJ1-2	TGTGCCAGCAGTCCGGAGGGAGGGGTGGGCTATGGCTACACCTTC	CASSPEGGVGYGYTF
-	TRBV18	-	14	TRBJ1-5	TGTGCCAGCTCGTCTGGACTGACCAATCAGCCCCAGCATTTT	CASSSGLTNQPQHF